This T cell receptor (beta chain) was sequenced during a study of blood T cells in healthy people across ages (dated by TCRdb to between 2014 and 2016). About the full investigation: In model experiments, template switching captured about one uniquely barcoded TCR beta cDNA molecule for every two T cells. The study measured age-related changes in TCR beta repertoire diversity using deep sequencing normalized with unique cDNA molecular identifiers. Donors were grouped into four age groups: young (average roughly 15 years), middle-aged (39), aged (approximately 58) and long-lived (just over 80). To avoid experimental bias, donors of different ages were distributed randomly across sequencing lanes. The study analyzed two additional independent replicas of 1 million unique cDNA reads from the same blood draw for two donors, one aged 18 to 30 and one aged 80 or older. Results and caveats for the whole study, not just this receptor: Observed TCR beta diversity per million T cells fell roughly linearly with age, and a significant reduction was already apparent by age about 38. Conclusive comparison of naive and antigen-experienced compartments was prevented by the profiling of bulk unsorted PBMCs. The percentage of naive T cells measured by flow cytometry correlated strongly with observed TCR beta diversity. Total diversity estimates from one million sequenced T cells were considered lower bounds and underestimates. The long-lived group showed more naive CD4+ T cells, fewer expanded clones and increased TCR diversity than the aged group, suggesting age selection. Because donor CMV infection status was unknown, age-related changes in expanded clonotypes were potentially confounded.

CDR3 length: 14 amino acids, cysteine to phenylalanine. The only DNA kept is the CDR3, 42 bases in frame from the first base. For CDR1 and CDR2, the germline V gene (reference sequence) lists SGHKS and YYEKEE. V lost 1 base and J lost 5 bases; the stretch between them is 12 bases long. To prepare the library, 5' RACE was applied. The data were produced on an Illumina HiSeq 2500. A second 7 to 11 cycle PCR used a sample-barcoded 5' primer and a J-beta primer mix. Each TCR beta cDNA molecule received a unique molecular identifier from a template-switch 5' adaptor carrying 12 random nucleotides. Each sample yielded at least 2.5 million CDR3-containing paired-end reads. All of the RNA was converted into first-strand cDNA using the Mint cDNA synthesis kit, with a TRBC-specific oligonucleotide serving as the primer. After uracil-DNA glycosylase treatment, a first 18-cycle PCR used universal primers M1SS and BC2_uni_R on all cDNA. As for the original processing: For normalization, 1 million high-quality reads, each with a distinct molecular identifier, were randomly selected from each sample. Reads with shared molecular identifiers were discarded instead of being binned into consensus sequences. MiTCR, set to a Q25 quality threshold and the strictest error-elimination algorithm, was used for CDR3 identification, clonotype clustering and error correction. A nonparametric unseen species model using Euler transformation provided a lower-bound estimate of total TCR beta diversity. TCRdb applied fastp at Q25 and MiXCR to the public reads, then kept only in-frame beta chains. Rows matching on CDR3 protein sequence are summarized as one entry with the most common DNA and genes. TCRdb's processing, not the study's, gives the V and J calls here. In all, the sample holds over a million distinct CDR3 sequences, and approximately 59% of those were seen once. 5% to 7% of the sample comes from the top ten.

The donors were around 39 Caucasian individuals from Russia, aged 6 to 90 years, who were systemically healthy. Each donor gave around 9.5 milliliters of peripheral blood, collected into EDTA-treated Vacutainer tubes. PBMCs were isolated by Ficoll-Paque density-gradient centrifugation, with at least 6.5 million obtained per sample. Trizol reagent was used to extract total RNA from the PBMCs, yielding at least 6 micrograms per sample. For every donor, an aliquot of PBMCs went through flow cytometry to measure the percentages of naive CD45RAhigh/CD27high T cells. A word on this clonotype: Its antigen is still unknown. Within one base of it there is no much larger clone, and no base qualities were kept.

The sequence derives from a man younger than 35 in good health. The specimen sequenced was blood. The receptor chain draws on TRBV5-5 and TRBJ1-1; no D gene can be assigned with confidence. CDR3 loop: CASSLIESKTEAFF. The DNA sequence reads TGTGCCAGCAGCTTGATAGAAAGTAAGACTGAAGCTTTCTTT.